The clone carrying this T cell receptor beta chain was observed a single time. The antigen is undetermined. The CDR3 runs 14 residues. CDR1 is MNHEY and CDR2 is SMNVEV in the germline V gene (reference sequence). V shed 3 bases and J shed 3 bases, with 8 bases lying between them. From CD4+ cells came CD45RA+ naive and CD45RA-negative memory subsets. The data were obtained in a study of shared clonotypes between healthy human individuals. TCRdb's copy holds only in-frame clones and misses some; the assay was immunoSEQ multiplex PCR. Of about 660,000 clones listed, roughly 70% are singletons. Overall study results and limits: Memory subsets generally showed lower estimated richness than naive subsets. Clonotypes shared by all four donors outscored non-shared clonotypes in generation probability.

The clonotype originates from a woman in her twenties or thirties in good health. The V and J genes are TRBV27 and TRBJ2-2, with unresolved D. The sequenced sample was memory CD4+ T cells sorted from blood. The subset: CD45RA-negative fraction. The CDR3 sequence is CASSFREYTGELFF. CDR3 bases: TGTGCCAGCAGTTTTAGGGAATACACCGGGGAGCTGTTTTTT.